Detailed here is one TCR beta chain. Germline CDR1 reads SNHLY; CDR2 reads FYNNEI. The CDR3 runs 13 residues. V was clipped by 7 bases and J by 1 base, with 8 bases between them. In the authors' workflow: Estimation of nucleated cell counts relied on the amplification of reference gene primers. Assay: immunoSEQ multiplex PCR; the TCRdb copy retains only in-frame clones and omits some. Clone size and the V and J calls come from that table; the DNA yielded D and trimming. Among hundreds of thousands of clones listed, roughly 85% were seen once. These data belong to a study of blood T cell repertoires in COVID-19. Study-wide background: COVID-19 samples from acute and convalescent phases originated in the United States, Italy and Spain. Sample material is recorded as cDNA or gDNA derived from T cells, B-cell-depleted T cells, or PBMCs.

Sequencing input: peripheral blood. The chain is built from TRBV2 and TRBJ1-5, with D uncertain. The source is a woman in her 70s with active or convalescent COVID-19. The CDR3 region is CASKRWSNQPQHF. Written as DNA, the CDR3 is TGTGCCAGCAAGCGTTGGAGCAATCAGCCCCAGCATTTT.